Presented here are 15 T cell receptor beta chains from one specimen sequenced in a study of a mutant IDH1 vaccine in newly diagnosed glioma. Described time point: baseline, week 1 (first vaccination visit). Treatment denoted: pre-vaccination baseline after standard-of-care therapy. Libraries were prepared by immunoSEQ multiplex PCR; TCRdb keeps only in-frame clonotypes and omits some of them. The sample shows roughly 99,000 clones, roughly 89% of them seen only once. The material sequenced was PBMCs, taken from a glioma patient treated with radiotherapy, temozolomide or both. These receptor sequences come from a woman aged 45 to 65 with glioma.

This clone came up a few times. This chain joins TRBV25-1 and TRBJ1-1; D ambiguous. From germline, CDR1 is MGHDK and CDR2 SYGVNS. V was pared by 4 bases and J by 2 bases, with 2 bases between. This CDR3 contains 11 residues. CDR3 bases: TGTGCCAGCAGTGCCAACACTGAAGCTTTCTTT. Translating it yields CASSANTEAFF. Filled out from reference TRBV25-1 and TRBJ1-1, the complete variable domain reads EADIYQTPRYLVIGTGKKITLECSQTMGHDKMYWYQQDPGMELHLIHYSYGVNSTEKGDLSSESTVSRIRTEHFPLTLESARPSHTSQYLCASSANTEAFFGQGTRLTVV.

This chain joins TRBV9 and TRBJ1-6; D is unresolved. CDR3 length: 13 residues. Trimming took off 4 bases at V and 3 bases at J, with 5 bases between the two ends. Germline CDR1 is SGDLS and CDR2 is YYNGEE. As DNA, the CDR3 is TGTGCCAGCAGCTTAGACTATAATTCACCCCTCCACTTT. Translating it yields CASSLDYNSPLHF.

The CDR3, as DNA: TGTGCCAGCAGTCGTAGAGGGGAGCTGTTTTTT. This encodes CASSRRGELFF. The gene calls are TRBV21-1 and TRBJ2-2; no DNA check was done on the table's D call, TRBD2. TRBV21-1 is given as a pseudogene. CDR3 length equals 11 residues.

The CDR3 loop is CASSFGQGGTAFF. For the CDR3, the DNA is TGCGCCAGCAGCTTTGGACAGGGCGGAACAGCTTTCTTT. The chain uses TRBV5-1 and TRBJ1-1; 8 bases agree with TRBD1. The germline V gene has CDR1 SGHRS and CDR2 YFSETQ. J was trimmed by 10 bases and V by 2 bases; bases with no gene match: 7. This CDR3 has 13 residues.

The chain couples TRBV19 to TRBJ2-1; possible D gene TRBD1, 5 bases. Trimming removed 5 bases from V and 4 bases from J, with 18 bases in between. Germline V CDR1 and CDR2: LNHDA, SQIVND (reference sequence). CDR3 length: 16 residues. The chain's CDR3 is CASSSTGHQPYNEQFF. For the CDR3, the DNA is TGTGCCAGTAGTTCAACAGGACACCAGCCTTACAATGAGCAGTTCTTC.

The chain couples TRBV13 to TRBJ1-2; D not resolved. V was clipped by 6 bases and J by 7 bases, with 15 bases between them. CDR3 size: 13 residues. Germline V lookup: CDR1 PRHDT, CDR2 FYEKMQ (reference sequence). This CDR3 reads CASSVRAGSGYTF. DNA for the CDR3: TGTGCCAGCAGTGTTCGGGCAGGTAGTGGCTACACCTTC. Combining the CDR3 with reference TRBV13 and TRBJ1-2 gives the whole variable domain AAGVIQSPRHLIKEKRETATLKCYPIPRHDTVYWYQQGPGQDPQFLISFYEKMQSDKGSIPDRFSAQQFSDYHSELNMSSLELGDSALYFCASSVRAGSGYTFGSGTRLTVV.

V is TRBV5-1 and J is TRBJ2-1; 9 bases fit TRBD2. The CDR3 covers 16 residues. Germline CDR1 reads SGHRS; CDR2 reads YFSETQ. After removal of 3 bases from V and 6 bases from J, the junction contained 10 bases not matched to a gene. The CDR3 bases are TGCGCCAGCAGCTCCATAGCGGGAGTAGAAGGCAATGAGCAGTTCTTC. As protein: CASSSIAGVEGNEQFF.

The rearrangement links TRBV29-1 to TRBJ2-7, with TRBD1 identical over 7 bases. Germline assignment: CDR1 SQVTM and CDR2 ANQGSEA. The CDR3 extends over 13 amino acids. V lost 7 bases, J lost 6 bases, and 12 bases stayed unmatched. The CDR3 coding sequence is TGCAGCGCTAAAACCGGGACAGTCCCCGAGCAGTACTTC. Its protein product is CSAKTGTVPEQYF.

The genes are TRBV6-5 and TRBJ2-7, with 9 bases identical to TRBD1. Germline loops: CDR1 MNHEY, CDR2 SVGAGI. The CDR3 runs 14 residues. The trim removed 6 bases at V and 0 bases at J, leaving 3 bases unmatched. Written as DNA, the CDR3 is TGTGCCAGCAGGAGACAGGGGGGCTCCTACGAGCAGTACTTC. This sequence encodes CASRRQGGSYEQYF.

The rearrangement uses TRBV6-6 and TRBJ2-5; 14 nucleotides align to TRBD2. Germline V lookup: CDR1 MNHNY, CDR2 SVGAGI (reference sequence). The V and J ends lost 5 bases and 5 bases, in that order; junction bases with no gene match: 7. CDR3 size: 16 residues. The CDR3 here is CASSQGLAGAGETQYF. The CDR3 DNA sequence: TGTGCCAGCAGTCAGGGACTAGCGGGAGCCGGGGAGACCCAGTACTTC.

This sequence joins TRBV5-5 and TRBJ1-2; the D is unclear. V was trimmed by 0 bases and J by 1 base, leaving 10 bases between them. The germline CDR1 and CDR2 sequences are SGHKS and YYEKEE (reference sequence). The CDR3 is 15 amino acids. The CDR3 DNA reads TGTGCCAGCAGCTTGGGCTCGGCGCTTAACTATGGCTACACCTTC. Translating gives CASSLGSALNYGYTF.

The V and J genes are TRBV4-1 and TRBJ2-3, with D maybe TRBD1 (7 bases). Germline loops: CDR1 MGHRA, CDR2 YSYEKL. The CDR3 has 15 amino acids. The V gene lost 3 bases and the J gene lost 3 bases, with 13 bases spanning the gap. This chain's CDR3 is CASSQEGAGTDTQYF. The CDR3 coding sequence is TGCGCCAGCAGCCAGGAGGGGGCGGGGACAGATACGCAGTATTTT.

This clone was seen once. V usage is TRBV29-1 and J usage is TRBJ2-7, with 14 nucleotides matching TRBD2. Trimming removed 6 bases from V and 2 bases from J; junction bases left unmatched: 0. This CDR3 comprises 13 residues. Germline V CDR1 and CDR2: SQVTM, ANQGSEA. The CDR3 loop is CSVGLAGAYEQYF. CDR3 DNA: TGCAGCGTGGGACTAGCGGGAGCCTACGAGCAGTACTTC.

This sequence joins TRBV5-1 and TRBJ2-1, with unresolved D. This CDR3 region has 13 residues. The germline V and J ends were trimmed by 1 base and 7 bases, with 9 bases remaining between them. Germline CDR1 is SGHRS and CDR2 is YFSETQ. CDR3 sequence reads: CASSLTRENEQFF. CDR3 DNA sequence: TGCGCCAGCAGCTTGACACGAGAGAATGAGCAGTTCTTC.

This rearrangement joins TRBV10-2 to TRBJ2-1; 10 bases align to TRBD2. After removal of 9 bases from V and 6 bases from J, the junction contained 8 bases not matched to a gene. Germline V gene sequence: CDR1 WSHSY, CDR2 SAAADI. The CDR3 extends over 14 amino acids. In DNA form, the CDR3 reads TGCGCCAGTTTCAGCGGGAGGGCCAGCAATGAGCAGTTCTTC. Its translation is CASFSGRASNEQFF.